The 9 T cell receptor beta chains listed next were all sequenced from one sample in a study of neoadjuvant anti-PD-1 for oral cavity cancer. Time point given: after neoadjuvant nivolumab, at surgical resection. The protocol was immunoSEQ multiplex PCR, while the TCRdb copy is restricted to in-frame clones and leaves out a portion. The data show just under 70,000 clones, with around 84% seen just once and approximately 3.6% held by the top ten. Here the sequenced sample was PBMCs, taken after nivolumab (anti-PD-1) treatment. Source of these receptors: a person between 35 and 79 years old with oral cavity squamous cell carcinoma.

The chain is built from TRBV6-6 and TRBJ1-4; possible D gene TRBD1, 5 bases. Trimming removed 2 bases at V and 3 bases at J, with 13 bases between. CDR1 and CDR2 from the germline V gene are MNHNY and SVGAGI (reference sequence). CDR3 size: 16 residues. The CDR3, as DNA: TGTGCCAGCAGTTACGCCAGGGAACTTGCTAATGAAAAACTGTTTTTT. This encodes CASSYARELANEKLFF.

The CDR3 nucleotides are TGTGCCAGCAGCCTTAGGACAGGGGATTATGGCTACACCTTC. This translates into CASSLRTGDYGYTF. The gene calls are TRBV6-5 and TRBJ1-2, with TRBD1 identical over 9 bases. The trim removed 6 bases at V and 5 bases at J, leaving 7 bases unmatched. CDR1 and CDR2 (germline): MNHEY, SVGAGI. The CDR3 has 14 residues.

V gene TRBV7-6 combines with J gene TRBJ2-2; 12 nucleotides agree with TRBD2. Trimming cost V 0 bases and J 7 bases; bases outside gene matches: 9. Germline V gene lookup returns CDR1 SGHVS and CDR2 FNYEAQ. The CDR3 spans 18 residues. The CDR3 DNA reads as TGTGCCAGCAGCTTAGCGTTGGCTAGCGGGAGGGCCATCGGGGAGCTGTTTTTT. As protein: CASSLALASGRAIGELFF. The variable domain in full, completed from reference TRBV7-6 and TRBJ2-2, reads GAGVSQSPRYKVTKRGQDVALRCDPISGHVSLYWYRQALGQGPEFLTYFNYEAQQDKSGLPNDRFSAERPEGSISTLTIQRTEQRDSAMYRCASSLALASGRAIGELFFGEGSRLTVL.

This clone was counted once. This rearrangement joins TRBV6-5 to TRBJ1-1, with D possibly matching TRBD1 (6 bases). This CDR3 has 14 residues. The ends were cut back, 2 bases at V and 5 bases at J, with 12 bases in the middle. Germline assignment: CDR1 MNHEY and CDR2 SVGAGI. The CDR3 region has the DNA TGTGCCAGCAGTTACGGGCACCAGGGGACTGAAGCTTTCTTT. Translated: CASSYGHQGTEAFF.

This clone showed up just a few times. This chain links TRBV27 with TRBJ2-7, with D possibly TRBD1 on 6 matching bases. With 5 bases removed from V and 2 bases from J, the gap between germline ends came to 13 bases. Germline-derived CDR1 and CDR2 are MNHEY and SMNVEV (reference sequence). CDR3 size: 14 residues. CDR3 bases: TGTGCCAGCAGTAGGAGACAGGCCCCCTACGAGCAGTACTTC. As protein: CASSRRQAPYEQYF.

The chain recombines TRBV2 with TRBJ1-1; TRBD1 might be the D (5 bases). V was trimmed by 6 bases and J by 3 bases, leaving 11 bases between them. CDR3 length: 13 amino acids. Germline values: CDR1 SNHLY, CDR2 FYNNEI. The CDR3 nucleotides are TGTGCCAGCAGCTTGACAGAGTACACTGAAGCTTTCTTT. As protein: CASSLTEYTEAFF.

This clone was recorded a few times. The chain combines TRBV28 with TRBJ1-3; no definite D call. V lost 7 bases and J 3 bases, leaving 10 bases between the germline ends. This CDR3 comprises 13 residues. The germline V gene has CDR1 MDHEN and CDR2 SYDVKM. The CDR3 here is CASTRLGGNTIYF. CDR3 sequence (DNA): TGTGCCAGCACTCGGTTAGGTGGAAACACCATATATTTT.

This clone appeared a few times. The chain couples TRBV29-1 to TRBJ2-2; 9 bases match TRBD1. CDR1 is SQVTM, CDR2 ANQGSEA, per germline. V gave up 6 bases and J gave up 4 bases; unmatched junction bases: 9. The CDR3 runs 15 residues. CDR3 sequence (DNA): TGCAGCGTGGGAGGACAGGGGATAGTCACCGGGGAGCTGTTTTTT. Translated, it gives CSVGGQGIVTGELFF.

The V gene is TRBV20-1, the J gene TRBJ2-1, with D uncertain. The CDR3 extends over 11 amino acids. V was trimmed by 5 bases and J by 9 bases, leaving 11 bases between them. Germline V gene sequence: CDR1 DFQATT, CDR2 SNEGSKA (reference sequence). The CDR3 loop reads CSAGPRSEQFF. CDR3 nucleotide sequence: TGCAGTGCTGGCCCCAGGAGTGAGCAGTTCTTC.